This TCR beta chain was obtained from a study of cytomegalovirus exposure and HLA in healthy donors. Study-level results: In an earlier analysis, productive rearrangement rates for most beta V segments clustered near 87% or 30%. In vitro checks showed that three CMV-associated chains really do target CMV antigens. TCR beta sequences reportedly predicted most subjects' HLA-A and HLA-B alleles accurately.

The V end was cut by 2 bases, the J end by 4 bases, with 3 bases between. The CDR3 length is 11 residues. Germline CDR1 is MNHNS and CDR2 is SASEGT. In the PCR, 60 Vbeta and 13 Jbeta primers were used. The protocol was immunoSEQ multiplex PCR, while the TCRdb copy is restricted to in-frame clones and leaves out a portion. The repertoire holds roughly 130,000 clones, roughly 74% seen once, with almost 6% in the top ten. As to this clone: The antigen is unknown.

The material sequenced was PBMCs. This rearrangement joins TRBV6-1 to TRBJ2-7, with unresolved D. This sequence originates from a woman between 45 and 65 years old in good health and CMV-seropositive. CDR3 DNA sequence: TGTGCCAGCAGTGAACAGTACGAGCAGTACTTC. Its translation: CASSEQYEQYF.